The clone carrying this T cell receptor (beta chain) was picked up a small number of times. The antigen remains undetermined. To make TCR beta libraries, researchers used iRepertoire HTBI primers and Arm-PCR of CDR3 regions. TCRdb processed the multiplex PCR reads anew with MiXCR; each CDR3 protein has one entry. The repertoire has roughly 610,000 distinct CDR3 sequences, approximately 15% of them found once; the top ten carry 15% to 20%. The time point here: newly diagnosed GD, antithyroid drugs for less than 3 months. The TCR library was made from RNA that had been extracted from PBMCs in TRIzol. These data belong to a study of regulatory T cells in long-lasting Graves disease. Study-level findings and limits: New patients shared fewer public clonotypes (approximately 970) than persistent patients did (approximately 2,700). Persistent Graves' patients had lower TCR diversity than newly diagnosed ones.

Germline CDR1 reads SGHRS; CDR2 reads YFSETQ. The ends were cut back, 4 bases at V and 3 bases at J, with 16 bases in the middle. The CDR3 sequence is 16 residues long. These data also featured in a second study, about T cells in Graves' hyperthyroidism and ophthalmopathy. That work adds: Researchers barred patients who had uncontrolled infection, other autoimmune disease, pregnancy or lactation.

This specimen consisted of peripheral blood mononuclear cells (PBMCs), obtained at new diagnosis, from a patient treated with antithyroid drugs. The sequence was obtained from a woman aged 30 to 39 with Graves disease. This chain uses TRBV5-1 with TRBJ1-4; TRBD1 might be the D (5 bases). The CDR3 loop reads CASSPGAGPANEKLFF. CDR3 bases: TGCGCCAGCAGCCCCGGGGCTGGGCCGGCTAATGAAAAACTGTTTTTT.